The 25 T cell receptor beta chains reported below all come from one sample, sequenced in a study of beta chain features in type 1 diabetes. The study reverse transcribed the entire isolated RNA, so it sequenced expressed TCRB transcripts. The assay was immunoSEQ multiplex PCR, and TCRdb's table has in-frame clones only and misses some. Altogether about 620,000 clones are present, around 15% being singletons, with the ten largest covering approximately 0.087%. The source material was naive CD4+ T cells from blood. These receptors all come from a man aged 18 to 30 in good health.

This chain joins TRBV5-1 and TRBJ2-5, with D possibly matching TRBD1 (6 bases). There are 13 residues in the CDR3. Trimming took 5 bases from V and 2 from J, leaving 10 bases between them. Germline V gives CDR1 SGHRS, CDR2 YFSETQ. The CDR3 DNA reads TGCGCCAGCAGGAGACAGGATCAAGAGACCCAGTACTTC. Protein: CASRRQDQETQYF.

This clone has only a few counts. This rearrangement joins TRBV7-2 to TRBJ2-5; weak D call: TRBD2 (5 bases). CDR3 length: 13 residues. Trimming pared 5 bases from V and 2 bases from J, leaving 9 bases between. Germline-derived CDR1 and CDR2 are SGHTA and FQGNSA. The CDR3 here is CASSLRTQETQYF. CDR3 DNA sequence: TGTGCCAGCAGCCTACGGACTCAAGAGACCCAGTACTTC.

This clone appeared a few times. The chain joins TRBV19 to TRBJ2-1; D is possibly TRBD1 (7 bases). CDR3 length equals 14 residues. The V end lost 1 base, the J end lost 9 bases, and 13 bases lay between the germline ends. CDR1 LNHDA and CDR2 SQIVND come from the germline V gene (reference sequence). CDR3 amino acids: CASSIGRGLSEQFF. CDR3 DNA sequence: TGTGCCAGTAGTATAGGGAGGGGGCTCTCTGAGCAGTTCTTC.

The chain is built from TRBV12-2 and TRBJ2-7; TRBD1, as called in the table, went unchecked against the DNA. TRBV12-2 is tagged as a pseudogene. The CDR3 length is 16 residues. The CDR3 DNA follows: TGTGCAAGTCGCCCCGACAGTCCGAGGCGCTCCTACGAGCAGTACTTC. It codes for CASRPDSPRRSYEQYF.

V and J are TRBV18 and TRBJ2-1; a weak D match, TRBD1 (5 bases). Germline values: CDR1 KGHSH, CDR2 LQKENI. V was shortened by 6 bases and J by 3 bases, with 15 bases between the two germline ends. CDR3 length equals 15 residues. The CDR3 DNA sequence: TGTGCCAGCTCCCAAAGGCTCGACAGCTACAATGAGCAGTTCTTC. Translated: CASSQRLDSYNEQFF.

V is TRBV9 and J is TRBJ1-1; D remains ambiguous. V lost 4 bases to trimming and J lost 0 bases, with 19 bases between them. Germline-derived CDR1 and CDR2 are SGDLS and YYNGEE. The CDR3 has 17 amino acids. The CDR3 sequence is CASSPRAYDGMNTEAFF. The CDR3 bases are TGTGCCAGCAGCCCGCGGGCTTACGACGGCATGAACACTGAAGCTTTCTTT. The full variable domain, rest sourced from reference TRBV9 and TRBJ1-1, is DSGVTQTPKHLITATGQRVTLRCSPRSGDLSVYWYQQSLDQGLQFLIQYYNGEERAKGNILERFSAQQFPDLHSELNLSSLELGDSALYFCASSPRAYDGMNTEAFFGQGTRLTVV.

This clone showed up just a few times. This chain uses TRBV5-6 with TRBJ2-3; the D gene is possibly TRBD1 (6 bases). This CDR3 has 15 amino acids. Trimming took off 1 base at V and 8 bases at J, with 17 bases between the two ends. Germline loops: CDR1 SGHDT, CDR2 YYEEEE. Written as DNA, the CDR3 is TGTGCCAGCAGCTTGAGCGCAGGGGCTGGAACTACGCAGTATTTT. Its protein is CASSLSAGAGTTQYF.

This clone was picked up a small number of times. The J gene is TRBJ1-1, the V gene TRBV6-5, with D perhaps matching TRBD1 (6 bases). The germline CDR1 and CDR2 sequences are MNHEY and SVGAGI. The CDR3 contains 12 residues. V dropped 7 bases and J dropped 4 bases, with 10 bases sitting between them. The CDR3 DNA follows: TGTGCCAGCACTGCAGGGGCCACTGAAGCTTTCTTT. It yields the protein CASTAGATEAFF.

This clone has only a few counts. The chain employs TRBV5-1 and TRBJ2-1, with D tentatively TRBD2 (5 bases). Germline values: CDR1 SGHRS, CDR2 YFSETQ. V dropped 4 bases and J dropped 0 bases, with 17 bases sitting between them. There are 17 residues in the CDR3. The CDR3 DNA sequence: TGCGCCAGCAGCCCGGCCCGGACTTTCTCCTCCTACAATGAGCAGTTCTTC. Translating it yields CASSPARTFSSYNEQFF.

The DNA for the CDR3 is TGTGCCAGCAGCCTCTCTCGCGTCAACTTAAAAATAACCTACGAGCAGTACTTC. This translates into CASSLSRVNLKITYEQYF. The chain carries TRBV21-1 and TRBJ2-7; the table's TRBD2 call for D was not verified on the DNA. TRBV21-1 is described as a pseudogene. This CDR3 is 18 amino acids long.

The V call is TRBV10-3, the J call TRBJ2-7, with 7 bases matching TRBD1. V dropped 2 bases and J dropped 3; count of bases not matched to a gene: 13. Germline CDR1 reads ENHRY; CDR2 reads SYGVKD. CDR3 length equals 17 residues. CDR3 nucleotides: TGTGCCATCAGTGAGCGAATCTCCGGGACAGCTAACTACGAGCAGTACTTC. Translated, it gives CAISERISGTANYEQYF.

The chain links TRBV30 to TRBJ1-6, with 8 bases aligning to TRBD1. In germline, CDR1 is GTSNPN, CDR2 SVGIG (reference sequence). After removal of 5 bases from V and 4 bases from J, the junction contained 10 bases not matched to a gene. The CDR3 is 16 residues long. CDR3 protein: CAWGSPRQGYNSPLHF. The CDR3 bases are TGTGCCTGGGGTTCCCCTCGACAGGGGTATAATTCACCCCTCCACTTT.

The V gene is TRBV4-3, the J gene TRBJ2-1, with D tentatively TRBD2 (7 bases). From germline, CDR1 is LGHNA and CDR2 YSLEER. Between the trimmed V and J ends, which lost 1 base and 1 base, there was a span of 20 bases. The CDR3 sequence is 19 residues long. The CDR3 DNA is TGCGCCAGCAGCCAAGGTATTCCGGGGGGCGAGGGGTCCTACAATGAGCAGTTCTTC. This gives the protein CASSQGIPGGEGSYNEQFF.

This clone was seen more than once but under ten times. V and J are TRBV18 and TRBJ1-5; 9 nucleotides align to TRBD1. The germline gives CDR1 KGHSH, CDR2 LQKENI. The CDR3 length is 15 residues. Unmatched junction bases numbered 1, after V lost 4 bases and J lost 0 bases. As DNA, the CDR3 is TGTGCCAGCTCACGACAGGGGGATAGCAATCAGCCCCAGCATTTT. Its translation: CASSRQGDSNQPQHF.

This CDR3 is CSVVTGYLNQPQHF. The CDR3 DNA reads as TGCAGCGTTGTGACAGGGTATCTCAATCAGCCCCAGCATTTT. The rearrangement uses TRBV29-1 and TRBJ1-5; 7 nucleotides match TRBD1. There are 14 residues in the CDR3. Germline CDR1 and CDR2: SQVTM and ANQGSEA. V was pared by 4 bases and J by 3 bases, with 6 bases of the junction left unmatched.

The CDR3 sequence: CAWRSDLAAYGYTF. Here the CDR3 DNA reads TGTGCCTGGAGAAGCGACCTGGCAGCCTATGGCTACACCTTC. The chain is built from TRBV30 and TRBJ1-2; D unclear. Germline values: CDR1 GTSNPN, CDR2 SVGIG (reference sequence). The CDR3 runs to 14 residues. The V and J ends lost 3 bases and 4 bases respectively, with 15 bases between them.

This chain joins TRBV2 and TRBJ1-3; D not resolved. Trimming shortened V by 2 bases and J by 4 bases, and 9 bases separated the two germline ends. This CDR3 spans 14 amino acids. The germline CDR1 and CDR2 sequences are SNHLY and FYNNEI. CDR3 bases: TGTGCCAGCAGTGAACGGGCGTTGGGAAACACCATATATTTT. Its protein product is CASSERALGNTIYF.

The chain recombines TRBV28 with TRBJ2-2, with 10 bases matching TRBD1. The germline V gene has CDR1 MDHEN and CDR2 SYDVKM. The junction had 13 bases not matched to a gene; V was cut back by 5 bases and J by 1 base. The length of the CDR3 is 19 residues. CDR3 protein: CASSNLGQGSKENTGELFF. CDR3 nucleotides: TGTGCCAGCAGTAATCTGGGACAGGGGTCAAAGGAGAACACCGGGGAGCTGTTTTTT. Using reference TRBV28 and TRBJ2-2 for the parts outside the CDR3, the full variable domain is DVKVTQSSRYLVKRTGEKVFLECVQDMDHENMFWYRQDPGLGLRLIYFSYDVKMKEKGDIPEGYSVSREKKERFSLILESASTNQTSMYLCASSNLGQGSKENTGELFFGEGSRLTVL.

In DNA, the CDR3 is TGTGCCAGCAGCGTAGGACGGTTAGGCGGGAGACACAATGAGCAGTTCTTC. Encoded protein: CASSVGRLGGRHNEQFF. This rearrangement joins TRBV9 to TRBJ2-1; 7 bases fit TRBD2. After removal of 0 bases from V and 5 bases from J, the junction contained 11 bases not matched to a gene. Germline loops: CDR1 SGDLS, CDR2 YYNGEE. The CDR3 is 17 amino acids.

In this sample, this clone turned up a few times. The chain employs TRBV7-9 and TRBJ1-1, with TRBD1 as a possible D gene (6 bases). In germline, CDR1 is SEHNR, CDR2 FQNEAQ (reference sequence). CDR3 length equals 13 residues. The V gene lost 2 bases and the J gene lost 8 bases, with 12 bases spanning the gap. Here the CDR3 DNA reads TGTGCCAGCAGCTTACCGTCAGGGGTCGAAGCTTTCTTT. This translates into CASSLPSGVEAFF. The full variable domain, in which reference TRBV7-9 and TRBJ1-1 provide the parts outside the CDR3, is DTGVSQNPRHKITKRGQNVTFRCDPISEHNRLYWYRQTLGQGPEFLTYFQNEAQLEKSRLLSDRFSAERPKGSFSTLEIQRTEQGDSAMYLCASSLPSGVEAFFGQGTRLTVV.

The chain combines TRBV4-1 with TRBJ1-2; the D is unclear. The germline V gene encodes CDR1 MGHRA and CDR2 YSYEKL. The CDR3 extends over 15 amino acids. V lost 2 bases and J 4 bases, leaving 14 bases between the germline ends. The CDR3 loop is CASSQPRTVFYGYTF. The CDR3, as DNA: TGCGCCAGCAGCCAACCCCGGACGGTATTCTATGGCTACACCTTC.

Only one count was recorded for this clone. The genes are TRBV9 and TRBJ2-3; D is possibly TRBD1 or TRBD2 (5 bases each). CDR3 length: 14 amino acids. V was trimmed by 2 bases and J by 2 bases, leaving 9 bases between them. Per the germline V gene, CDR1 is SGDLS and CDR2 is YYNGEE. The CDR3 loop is CASSVWDVTDTQYF. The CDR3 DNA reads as TGTGCCAGCAGCGTTTGGGACGTCACAGATACGCAGTATTTT.

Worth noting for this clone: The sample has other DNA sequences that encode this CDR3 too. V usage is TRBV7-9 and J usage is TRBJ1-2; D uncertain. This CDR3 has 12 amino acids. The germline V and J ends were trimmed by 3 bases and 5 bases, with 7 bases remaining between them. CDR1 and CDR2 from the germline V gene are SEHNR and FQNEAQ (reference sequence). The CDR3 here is CASSLAGYGYTF. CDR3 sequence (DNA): TGTGCCAGCAGCTTGGCGGGATATGGCTACACCTTC.

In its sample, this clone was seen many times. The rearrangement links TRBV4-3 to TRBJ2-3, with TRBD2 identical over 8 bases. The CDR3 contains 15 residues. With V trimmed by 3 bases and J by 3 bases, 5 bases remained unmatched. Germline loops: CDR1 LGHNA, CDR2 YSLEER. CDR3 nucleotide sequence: TGCGCCAGCAGCCAGAGCGGGAGCAGGACAGATACGCAGTATTTT. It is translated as CASSQSGSRTDTQYF.

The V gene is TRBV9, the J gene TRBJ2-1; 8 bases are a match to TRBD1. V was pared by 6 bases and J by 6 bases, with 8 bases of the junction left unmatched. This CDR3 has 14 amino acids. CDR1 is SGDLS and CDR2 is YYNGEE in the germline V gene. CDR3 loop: CASKRETGANEQFF. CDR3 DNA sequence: TGTGCCAGCAAACGAGAGACAGGGGCCAATGAGCAGTTCTTC.